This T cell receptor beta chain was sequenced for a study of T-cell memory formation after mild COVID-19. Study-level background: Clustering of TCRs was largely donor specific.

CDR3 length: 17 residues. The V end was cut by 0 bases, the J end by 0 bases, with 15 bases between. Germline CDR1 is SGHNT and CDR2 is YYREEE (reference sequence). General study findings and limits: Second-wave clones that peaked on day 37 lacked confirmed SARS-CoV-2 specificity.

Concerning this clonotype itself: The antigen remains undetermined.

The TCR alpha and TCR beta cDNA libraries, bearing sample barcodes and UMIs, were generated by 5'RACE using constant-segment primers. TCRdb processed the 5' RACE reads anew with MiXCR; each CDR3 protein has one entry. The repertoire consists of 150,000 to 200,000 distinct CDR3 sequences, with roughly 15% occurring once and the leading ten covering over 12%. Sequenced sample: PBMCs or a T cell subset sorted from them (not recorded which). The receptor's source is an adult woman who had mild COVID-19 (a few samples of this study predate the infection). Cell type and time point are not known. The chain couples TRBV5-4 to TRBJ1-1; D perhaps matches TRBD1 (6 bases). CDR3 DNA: TGTGCCAGCAGCTTGGGCTTGTTTAGGACAGTGAACACTGAAGCTTTCTTT. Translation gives CASSLGLFRTVNTEAFF.